This TCR beta chain appears in the sequencing data of a study of T and B cells in COVID-19 patients. Study as a whole: Most recovered patients had mild to moderate COVID-19 treated as outpatients. Of more than 19 active-infection patients, under 15 were critically ill with mechanical ventilation or extracorporeal membrane oxygenation.

The CDR3 has 16 residues. Trimming removed 6 bases from V and 6 bases from J, with 23 bases in between. Multiplex PCR with BIOMED2 TRB-A/B primer pools amplified TRB rearrangements. TCRdb passed the multiplex PCR reads through MiXCR, listing each CDR3 protein once. This table holds about 22,000 distinct CDR3 sequences, over 25% found once. General study findings and limits: In COVID-19 patients, T cell receptor beta variable and joining gene use was reportedly strongly skewed.

Of note for this clonotype: Antigen: not known.

Each TRB amplification used roughly 250-550 ng of genomic DNA from blood. J is TRBJ1-1 and V is TRBV12-3 or TRBV12-4, with D possibly TRBD1 on 6 matching bases. The origin of this receptor is a human donor who had recovered from COVID-19. Sequencing was carried out using blood. The CDR3 is CASSPDQGGAQAEAFF. DNA of the CDR3: TGTGCCAGCAGCCCGGACCAAGGGGGGGCGCAAGCTGAAGCTTTCTTT.